These 27 T cell receptor beta chains originate from one sample sequenced in a study of CD8+CD57+ T cells in acquired aplastic anemia. The study profiled TCR beta VDJ and CDR3 using genomic DNA as template. MiXCR, applied by TCRdb to the reads, yields one record per CDR3 protein. The table shows about 95,000 distinct CDR3 sequences, with around 70% occurring only once. By flow cytometry, patients selected for sequencing had shown an expansion of CD8+CD57+ cells. Sequenced: sorted CD4+, CD8+, or CD8+CD57+ T cells (not recorded which) from PBMCs. The receptor set was obtained from a human donor with aplastic anemia.

The chain couples TRBV29-1 to TRBJ1-1, with D uncertain. The V gene's germline CDR1 is SQVTM and CDR2 ANQGSEA. V was shortened by 6 bases and J by 10 bases, with 6 bases between the two germline ends. This CDR3 has 8 residues. The CDR3: CSVPGAFF. CDR3 sequence (DNA): TGCAGCGTCCCGGGAGCTTTCTTT.

The sample holds a few counts of this clonotype. The rearrangement uses TRBV2 and TRBJ1-1; no firm D call. The CDR3 covers 13 residues. Trimming pared 3 bases from V and 1 base from J, leaving 6 bases between. CDR1 and CDR2 from the germline V gene are SNHLY and FYNNEI. In nucleotides, the CDR3 is TGTGCCAGCAGTGACTCCGCGAACACTGAAGCTTTCTTT. Encoded protein: CASSDSANTEAFF.

CDR3 loop: CASRETDTQYF. CDR3 coding DNA: TGTGCCAGCAGGGAGACTGACACACAGTACTTC. V and J are TRBV11-2 and TRBJ2-7; unclear D gene. The CDR3 is made up of 11 amino acids. Germline CDR1 reads SGHAT; CDR2 reads FQNNGV. V was clipped by 6 bases and J by 10 bases, with 13 bases between them.

The gene calls are TRBV6-5 and TRBJ1-6; D call uncertain. Trimming stripped 2 bases from V and 8 bases from J, with 16 bases between. Germline V lookup: CDR1 MNHEY, CDR2 SVGAGI. The CDR3 loop spans 16 amino acids. Written as DNA, the CDR3 is TGTGCCAGCAGTTACAGTCTGGCGGCAGGAGATTCACCCCTCCACTTT. This translates into CASSYSLAAGDSPLHF.

This clonotype was detected only once. The rearrangement uses TRBV24-1 and TRBJ1-2; 8 bases align to TRBD1. The germline V gene has CDR1 KGHDR and CDR2 SFDVKD. Trimming at V came to 3 bases and at J to 8 bases, leaving 10 bases not matched to a gene. CDR3 length equals 15 residues. The CDR3 DNA reads as TGTGCCACCAGTGATACCCGGGACAGGATGGGGGGCTACACCTTC. Translation gives CATSDTRDRMGGYTF.

This sequence joins TRBV7-2 and TRBJ2-5; D ambiguous. Deletions cut 5 bases from V and 5 bases from J, with 9 bases between. There are 12 residues in the CDR3. Germline loops: CDR1 SGHTA, CDR2 FQGNSA. CDR3 DNA: TGTGCCAGCAGCACCTCTCGGGAGACCCAGTACTTC. Translation gives CASSTSRETQYF.

V and J are TRBV11-2 and TRBJ1-6, with D possibly being TRBD1 (5 bases). From germline, CDR1 is SGHAT and CDR2 FQNNGV. The V and J ends lost 5 bases and 10 bases respectively, with 21 bases between them. This CDR3 region has 16 residues. The CDR3: CASSAVQGVRLSPLHF. In DNA form, the CDR3 reads TGTGCCAGCAGCGCCGTCCAGGGCGTCAGGCTCTCACCCCTCCACTTT.

The chain carries TRBV5-1 and TRBJ2-3; D may be TRBD1 (6 bases). V lost 0 bases to trimming and J lost 2 bases, with 7 bases between them. Germline loops: CDR1 SGHRS, CDR2 YFSETQ. This CDR3 has 14 amino acids. The CDR3 region has the DNA TGCGCCAGCAGCTTGGACAGGGTCACAGATACGCAGTATTTT. The encoded protein is CASSLDRVTDTQYF.

The rearrangement uses TRBV25-1 and TRBJ2-7; 8 nucleotides agree with TRBD2. Germline V gene lookup returns CDR1 MGHDK and CDR2 SYGVNS. The length of the CDR3 is 14 residues. With 5 bases clipped from V and 5 bases from J, the junction kept 8 bases outside the gene matches. CDR3 sequence: CASSMAGGGHEQYF. The CDR3 nucleotides read TGTGCCAGCAGTATGGCGGGGGGTGGTCACGAGCAGTACTTC.

V is TRBV27 and J is TRBJ1-1; D is possibly TRBD1 (5 bases). The germline V and J ends were trimmed by 7 bases and 1 base, with 7 bases remaining between them. This CDR3 comprises 12 residues. Germline V lookup: CDR1 MNHEY, CDR2 SMNVEV (reference sequence). CDR3: CASTDRNTEAFF. CDR3 DNA: TGTGCCAGCACCGACAGGAACACTGAAGCTTTCTTT.

This clonotype was observed a single time. V is TRBV19 and J is TRBJ1-1; the match to TRBD1 covers 9 bases. From germline, CDR1 is LNHDA and CDR2 SQIVND (reference sequence). J was trimmed by 1 base and V by 4 bases; bases with no gene match: 4. The CDR3 has 15 amino acids. CDR3 sequence reads: CASSNRGQGNTEAFF. The CDR3 DNA is TGTGCCAGTAGTAACAGGGGGCAAGGGAACACTGAAGCTTTCTTT.

CDR3 sequence: CASSQNQAREQYF. CDR3 bases: TGTGCCAGCAGCCAAAACCAGGCAAGGGAGCAGTACTTC. This chain connects TRBV14 to TRBJ2-7; D gene unclear. Germline V gives CDR1 SGHDN, CDR2 FVKESK. This CDR3 is built from 13 residues. Trimming took 2 bases from V and 7 from J, leaving 12 bases between them.

This clonotype was seen a handful of times. The chain has TRBV29-1 and TRBJ1-5, with D tentatively TRBD1 (6 bases). The germline V gene has CDR1 SQVTM and CDR2 ANQGSEA. V gave up 6 bases and J gave up 5 bases, with 11 bases separating them. This CDR3 comprises 12 residues. The CDR3 loop reads CSVRTEHQPQHF. In nucleotides, the CDR3 is TGCAGCGTACGGACAGAGCATCAGCCCCAGCATTTT.

J is TRBJ1-1 and V is TRBV10-3, with D perhaps matching TRBD1 (5 bases). The CDR3 totals 13 residues. The germline CDR1 and CDR2 sequences are ENHRY and SYGVKD. Trimming removed 6 bases at V and 0 bases at J, with 8 bases between. The CDR3 spells CAIREQVNTEAFF. In DNA, the CDR3 is TGTGCCATCAGGGAACAGGTGAACACTGAAGCTTTCTTT.

The chain is built from TRBV7-2 and TRBJ2-1; a possible D gene is TRBD2 (6 bases). Trimming stripped 6 bases from V and 7 bases from J, with 13 bases between. Germline V CDR1 and CDR2: SGHTA, FQGNSA. The length of the CDR3 is 13 residues. CDR3 sequence reads: CASSRENINEQFF. CDR3 DNA sequence: TGTGCCAGCAGTCGGGAGAATATAAATGAGCAGTTCTTC. Combining the CDR3 with reference TRBV7-2 and TRBJ2-1 gives the whole variable domain GAGVSQSPSNKVTEKGKDVELRCDPISGHTALYWYRQSLGQGLEFLIYFQGNSAPDKSGLPSDRFSAERTGGSVSTLTIQRTQQEDSAVYLCASSRENINEQFFGPGTRLTVL.

The chain carries TRBV5-1 and TRBJ1-6; 11 positions agree with TRBD1. CDR3 length: 13 amino acids. The J segment lost 7 bases and the V segment lost 7 bases, leaving 1 base of the junction unmatched. Per germline, CDR1 SGHRS and CDR2 YFSETQ. This CDR3 reads CASGTGGNSPLHF. CDR3 coding DNA: TGCGCCAGCGGGACAGGGGGAAATTCACCCCTCCACTTT. Drawing the rest from reference TRBV5-1 and TRBJ1-6, the complete variable domain is KAGVTQTPRYLIKTRGQQVTLSCSPISGHRSVSWYQQTPGQGLQFLFEYFSETQRNKGNFPGRFSGRQFSNSRSEMNVSTLELGDSALYLCASGTGGNSPLHFGNGTRLTVT.

The chain's CDR3 is CAISDSANEQFF. The CDR3, as DNA: TGTGCCATCTCGGACAGTGCCAATGAGCAGTTCTTC. The rearrangement links TRBV2 to TRBJ2-1; a weak D match, TRBD1 (6 bases). Germline V gene lookup returns CDR1 SNHLY and CDR2 FYNNEI. The CDR3 is 12 residues long. The ends were cut back, 10 bases at V and 6 bases at J, with 13 bases in the middle.

The chain joins TRBV20-1 to TRBJ1-2; D gene unclear. V shed 1 base and J shed 0 bases, with 3 bases lying between them. CDR1 is DFQATT, CDR2 SNEGSKA, per germline (reference sequence). The CDR3 loop spans 12 amino acids. For the CDR3, the DNA is TGCAGTGCTAGAGGTACTAACTATGGCTACACCTTC. This gives the protein CSARGTNYGYTF.

J is TRBJ2-1 and V is TRBV12-3 or TRBV12-4; no clear D. The CDR3 is 13 residues long. Trimming left V 3 bases short and J 4 bases short, with 7 bases between. The CDR3 bases are TGTGCCAGCAGTTTGGACGGTTACAATGAGCAGTTCTTC. It codes for CASSLDGYNEQFF.

This clonotype was counted between two and nine times. The rearrangement links TRBV5-1 to TRBJ1-5; D perhaps matches TRBD1 (6 bases). The germline V gene has CDR1 SGHRS and CDR2 YFSETQ. The CDR3 totals 15 residues. Trimming took 5 bases from V and 3 from J, leaving 15 bases between them. The DNA of the CDR3 is TGCGCCAGCAGGGATGAACAGGGTCACAATCAGCCCCAGCATTTT. Protein sequence: CASRDEQGHNQPQHF.

The chain is built from TRBV12-3 or TRBV12-4 and TRBJ2-3; TRBD1 agrees at 10 bases. This CDR3 contains 14 residues. The V and J ends lost 5 bases and 5 bases, in that order; junction bases with no gene match: 4. In DNA, the CDR3 is TGTGCCAGCAGTCGGGACAGGGGACGAGATACGCAGTATTTT. Translation gives CASSRDRGRDTQYF.

The chain employs TRBV19 and TRBJ2-2; a possible D gene is TRBD1 (6 bases). This CDR3 region has 14 residues. Trimming shortened V by 4 bases and J by 6 bases, and 12 bases separated the two germline ends. In germline, CDR1 is LNHDA, CDR2 SQIVND (reference sequence). The CDR3 DNA sequence: TGTGCCAGTAGTACGGACAGCCTTGCCGGGGAGCTGTTTTTT. As protein: CASSTDSLAGELFF. Full variable domain (missing parts from reference TRBV19 and TRBJ2-2): DGGITQSPKYLFRKEGQNVTLSCEQNLNHDAMYWYRQDPGQGLRLIYYSQIVNDFQKGDIAEGYSVSREKKESFPLTVTSAQKNPTAFYLCASSTDSLAGELFFGEGSRLTVL.

The V call is TRBV24-1, the J call TRBJ1-6, with D perhaps matching TRBD1 (6 bases). CDR1 is KGHDR and CDR2 is SFDVKD in the germline V gene. The CDR3 consists of 16 residues. V was cut by 4 bases and J by 10 bases, with 19 bases left in between. CDR3 amino acids: CATSESRGGAGSPLHF. As DNA, the CDR3 is TGTGCCACCAGTGAGTCGCGGGGGGGCGCGGGATCACCCCTCCACTTT.

This clonotype was detected a few times. CDR3 in DNA: TGTGCCACCAGCAGTCCCGGGGGGATTCAAGAGACCCAGTACTTC. Amino acid sequence: CATSSPGGIQETQYF. J is TRBJ2-5 and V is TRBV15; 7 bases are a match to TRBD2. V lost 3 bases, J lost 2 bases, and 6 bases stayed unmatched. The germline CDR1 and CDR2 sequences are LNHNV and YYDKDF (reference sequence). This CDR3 region has 15 residues.

This chain uses TRBV4-2 with TRBJ2-1, with 7 bases fitting TRBD2. The CDR3 runs 15 residues. Per germline, CDR1 LGHNA and CDR2 YNFKEQ. The ends lost 0 bases at V and 5 bases at J; junction bases unmatched: 4. CDR3 loop: CASSQDPGRDNEQFF. In DNA, the CDR3 is TGTGCCAGCAGCCAAGATCCAGGGAGGGACAATGAGCAGTTCTTC.

The rearrangement links TRBV7-2 to TRBJ2-7; D ambiguous. The CDR3 runs to 13 residues. From germline, CDR1 is SGHTA and CDR2 FQGNSA. Trimming shortened V by 5 bases and J by 3 bases, and 11 bases separated the two germline ends. CDR3 protein: CASSPFPNYEQYF. Here the CDR3 DNA reads TGTGCCAGCAGCCCTTTTCCGAACTACGAGCAGTACTTC.

The V and J genes are TRBV7-2 and TRBJ2-5; D gene uncertain. CDR1 is SGHTA and CDR2 is FQGNSA in the germline V gene. The CDR3 extends over 12 amino acids. Trimming took off 5 bases at V and 1 base at J, with 5 bases between the two ends. The CDR3 sequence is CASSGTQETQYF. The CDR3 bases are TGTGCCAGCAGCGGCACCCAAGAGACCCAGTACTTC. The variable domain in full, with the rest retrieved from reference TRBV7-2 and TRBJ2-5, is GAGVSQSPSNKVTEKGKDVELRCDPISGHTALYWYRQSLGQGLEFLIYFQGNSAPDKSGLPSDRFSAERTGGSVSTLTIQRTQQEDSAVYLCASSGTQETQYFGPGTRLLVL.